Listed here are 23 T cell receptor beta chains from one sample, sequenced in a study of vaccination effects on CD4 cells after COVID-19. In the ViraFEST assay, antigen-specific CD4+ clonotypes were identified by expansion after peptide-pool stimulation. Cultured cells yielded isolated CD4+ T cells after about ten days. Each participant was administered two doses of either the BNT162b2 or the mRNA-1273 vaccine. The method was immunoSEQ multiplex PCR; TCRdb's version includes in-frame clones alone and lacks a portion of them. The profile shows tens of thousands of clones, about 69% of them singletons. The antigens these receptors bind are not known. The source was CD4+ T cells from PBMCs cultured with HCoV-NL63 spike peptides, collected after COVID-19 vaccination. All receptors derive from a human donor who received a COVID-19 vaccine.

This clone has a single count. The chain uses TRBV11-2 and TRBJ2-5; the match to TRBD1 covers 7 bases. V dropped 0 bases and J dropped 2; count of bases not matched to a gene: 9. The CDR3 runs 17 residues. CDR1 is SGHAT and CDR2 is FQNNGV in the germline V gene. As DNA, the CDR3 is TGTGCCAGCAGCTTAGATTGGGTTGGGACAGCACAAGAGACCCAGTACTTC. Translated, it gives CASSLDWVGTAQETQYF.

V is TRBV2 and J is TRBJ2-5, with unresolved D. CDR1 and CDR2 from the germline V gene are SNHLY and FYNNEI. CDR3 size: 13 residues. V shed 3 bases and J shed 5 bases, with 10 bases lying between them. DNA for the CDR3: TGTGCCAGCAGTGAGCGAGGATTGGAGACCCAGTACTTC. Residues: CASSERGLETQYF.

V usage is TRBV5-1 and J usage is TRBJ2-1, with 11 positions matching TRBD2. The CDR3 spans 17 residues. The trim removed 1 base at V and 4 bases at J, leaving 7 bases unmatched. The germline gives CDR1 SGHRS, CDR2 YFSETQ. CDR3 sequence reads: CASSLSLAGGPYNEQFF. The CDR3, as DNA: TGCGCCAGCAGCTTGTCGTTAGCGGGAGGGCCTTACAATGAGCAGTTCTTC.

The chain combines TRBV11-2 with TRBJ1-1; D gene uncertain. This CDR3 region has 11 residues. Trimming took off 10 bases at V and 11 bases at J, with 17 bases between the two ends. Germline V lookup: CDR1 SGHAT, CDR2 FQNNGV. In DNA, the CDR3 is TGTGCCAATAGGGTAGGGAAAAGGGCTTTCTTT. Amino acids: CANRVGKRAFF.

This clone was seen only once. The chain couples TRBV19 to TRBJ2-7; D possibly corresponds to TRBD2 (6 bases). V shed 5 bases and J shed 2 bases, with 13 bases lying between them. This CDR3 region has 14 residues. Germline CDR1 LNHDA, CDR2 SQIVND (reference sequence). The chain's CDR3 is CASSSAPGAYEQYF. CDR3 sequence (DNA): TGTGCCAGTAGTTCGGCCCCGGGAGCCTACGAGCAGTACTTC.

The chain links TRBV10-3 to TRBJ1-5; TRBD1 agrees at 8 bases. Germline CDR1 is ENHRY and CDR2 is SYGVKD. The CDR3 spans 17 residues. V lost 4 bases, J lost 2 bases, and 10 bases stayed unmatched. The CDR3 protein is CAISGGETGGGNQPQHF. The CDR3 DNA reads as TGTGCCATCAGTGGAGGGGAAACAGGGGGTGGCAATCAGCCCCAGCATTTT.

The V gene is TRBV7-9, the J gene TRBJ2-3; D is perhaps TRBD2 (6 bases). V shed 2 bases and J shed 3 bases, with 9 bases lying between them. Germline loops: CDR1 SEHNR, CDR2 FQNEAQ (reference sequence). The CDR3 length is 14 residues. Here the CDR3 reads CASSLHGGTDTQYF. CDR3 DNA: TGTGCCAGCAGCTTACACGGGGGAACAGATACGCAGTATTTT.

The chain carries TRBV9 and TRBJ1-6, with TRBD1 matching 10 bases. The CDR3 spans 15 residues. Germline lookup yields CDR1 SGDLS and CDR2 YYNGEE. Germline trimming cut 3 bases from V and 10 bases from J; bases unmatched to any gene: 7. The CDR3 nucleotides are TGTGCCAGCAGCGAAGGACAGGGGGTCCAATCACCCCTCCACTTT. Amino acids: CASSEGQGVQSPLHF.

This chain connects TRBV30 to TRBJ1-2; possible D gene TRBD1, 6 bases. Trimming took 3 bases from V and 4 from J, leaving 15 bases between them. This CDR3 comprises 14 residues. Germline CDR1 reads GTSNPN; CDR2 reads SVGIG (reference sequence). The DNA of the CDR3 is TGTGCCTGGAGCGGCGAGGGGGAGTTCTATGGCTACACCTTC. It is translated as CAWSGEGEFYGYTF.

The J gene is TRBJ1-2, the V gene TRBV5-1; 8 bases fit TRBD1. In germline, CDR1 is SGHRS, CDR2 YFSETQ. The CDR3 length is 15 residues. Germline trimming cut 3 bases from V and 4 bases from J; bases unmatched to any gene: 8. CDR3: CASSSLQGGGYGYTF. CDR3 in DNA: TGCGCCAGCAGCTCCCTACAGGGGGGAGGCTATGGCTACACCTTC.

This chain connects TRBV12-3 or TRBV12-4 to TRBJ1-2; TRBD1 aligns across 8 bases. V trimming: 8 bases; J trimming: 3 bases; junction bases outside the gene matches: 5. The CDR3 runs to 13 residues. CDR3 sequence reads: CASVSTGDYGYTF. The CDR3 DNA reads TGTGCCAGCGTATCGACAGGGGACTATGGCTACACCTTC.

This chain joins TRBV6-4 and TRBJ1-1; unclear D gene. With 3 bases removed from V and 7 bases from J, the gap between germline ends came to 15 bases. The CDR3 contains 14 residues. Germline lookup yields CDR1 MRHNA and CDR2 SNTAGT. CDR3 region: CASSEQSGRVEAFF. The CDR3 nucleotides are TGTGCCAGCAGTGAGCAGAGTGGACGAGTTGAAGCTTTCTTT.

This chain links TRBV11-1 with TRBJ2-1; D is uncertain. Per the germline V gene, CDR1 is SGHAT and CDR2 is FQDESV (reference sequence). This CDR3 has 13 amino acids. Trimming took off 1 base at V and 6 bases at J, with 7 bases between the two ends. The CDR3 sequence is CASSLGLGNEQFF. DNA of the CDR3: TGTGCCAGCAGCTTAGGCCTAGGCAATGAGCAGTTCTTC.

The CDR3 region has the DNA TGTGCCAGCAGGCGGGGCGATGTAAGCACTGAAGCTTTCTTT. It is translated as CASRRGDVSTEAFF. The genes are TRBV2 and TRBJ1-1, with D perhaps matching TRBD1 (5 bases). The CDR3 contains 14 residues. The germline CDR1 and CDR2 sequences are SNHLY and FYNNEI. V lost 6 bases, J lost 4 bases, and 15 bases lay in between.

This clone has just a few counts. This rearrangement joins TRBV10-2 to TRBJ2-3; 10 bases fit TRBD2. The CDR3 consists of 15 residues. Germline CDR1 and CDR2: WSHSY and SAAADI. The trim removed 5 bases at V and 4 bases at J, leaving 6 bases unmatched. As DNA, the CDR3 is TGCGCCAGCAGTCTAGCGGGAGTCCTCGCAGATACGCAGTATTTT. It translates to CASSLAGVLADTQYF.

This clone was seen only a few times. The chain has TRBV18 and TRBJ2-1, with TRBD2 matching 9 bases. V lost 8 bases, J lost 3 bases, and 5 bases stayed unmatched. Germline V gives CDR1 KGHSH, CDR2 LQKENI. The CDR3 totals 14 residues. Here the CDR3 reads CASAKTSGYNEQFF. CDR3 in DNA: TGTGCCAGCGCCAAGACTAGCGGCTACAATGAGCAGTTCTTC.

V is TRBV5-5 and J is TRBJ2-7; 8 bases fit TRBD1. This CDR3 has 17 residues. The V and J ends lost 4 bases and 0 bases, in that order; junction bases with no gene match: 12. CDR1 is SGHKS, CDR2 YYEKEE, per germline (reference sequence). CDR3 nucleotide sequence: TGTGCCAGCAGCCCGAGGCGCCGGGACAGGAGCTCCTACGAGCAGTACTTC. It specifies CASSPRRRDRSSYEQYF.

The rearrangement uses TRBV10-1 and TRBJ2-7; 8 nucleotides line up with TRBD1. The CDR3 is 15 amino acids. CDR1 and CDR2 from the germline V gene are WNHNN and SYGVQD (reference sequence). The V gene end was trimmed by 8 bases and the J gene end by 12 bases; junction bases not matched to a gene: 21. The CDR3 region has the DNA TGCGCCAGCCCCATCCCGGGACAGAATCCTACAGGGGGGTACTTC. It translates to CASPIPGQNPTGGYF.

The CDR3 is CASSWTSSGQPQHF. As DNA, the CDR3 is TGTGCCAGCAGTTGGACTTCATCCGGTCAGCCCCAGCATTTT. The genes are TRBV6-5 and TRBJ1-5; no firm D call. The germline gives CDR1 MNHEY, CDR2 SVGAGI. Trimming took 4 bases from V and 6 from J, leaving 13 bases between them. CDR3 length: 14 amino acids.

The chain has TRBV30 and TRBJ1-2; no clear D. Trimming pared 4 bases from V and 2 bases from J, leaving 8 bases between. The CDR3 extends over 12 amino acids. Germline-derived CDR1 and CDR2 are GTSNPN and SVGIG (reference sequence). CDR3 nucleotides: TGTGCCTGGATGGTTGGGAACTATGGCTACACCTTC. Its protein is CAWMVGNYGYTF. Full variable domain (rest looked up from reference TRBV30 and TRBJ1-2): SQTIHQWPATLVQPVGSPLSLECTVEGTSNPNLYWYRQAAGRGLQLLFYSVGIGQISSEVPQNLSASRPQDRQFILSSKKLLLSDSGFYLCAWMVGNYGYTFGSGTRLTVV.

J is TRBJ1-3 and V is TRBV9; a weak D match, TRBD1 (6 bases). Germline values: CDR1 SGDLS, CDR2 YYNGEE. The CDR3 is made up of 16 amino acids. Trimming left V 2 bases short and J 0 bases short, with 12 bases between. CDR3 nucleotide sequence: TGTGCCAGCAGCGTGGACGGACAGTTCTCTGGAAACACCATATATTTT. This codes for CASSVDGQFSGNTIYF.

This clone has just a few counts. The genes are TRBV24-1 and TRBJ2-3; 9 bases are shared with TRBD1. The ends lost 3 bases at V and 4 bases at J; junction bases unmatched: 4. Germline V gene data show CDR1 as KGHDR and CDR2 as SFDVKD. CDR3 size: 15 residues. CDR3 DNA: TGTGCCACCAGTGATACCCGACAGGGGGCAGATACGCAGTATTTT. It translates to CATSDTRQGADTQYF.

The rearrangement joins TRBV5-1 to TRBJ2-2, with TRBD2 identical over 14 bases. CDR1 and CDR2 from the germline V gene are SGHRS and YFSETQ. The CDR3 runs to 19 residues. V lost 0 bases, J lost 2 bases, and 6 bases stayed unmatched. For the CDR3, the DNA is TGCGCCAGCAGCTTGGCCTTAGGGACTAGCGGGGGAAACACCGGGGAGCTGTTTTTT. Translated: CASSLALGTSGGNTGELFF.